The T cell receptor beta chain under discussion was sequenced for a study of a mutant IDH1 vaccine in newly diagnosed glioma. General study points: The study observed vaccine-induced immune responses in 93.3% of patients.

In regard to this clone: Its specificity is not known.

This sample's time point: week 47, end of study. The vaccine gave 300 ug of a 20-mer mutant IDH1 peptide subcutaneously per dose. Patients, over weeks 1, 3, 5, 7, 11, 15, 19 and 23, received a total of eight vaccinations. Germline V gene data show CDR1 as MDHEN and CDR2 as SYDVKM. Between the trimmed V and J ends, which lost 4 bases and 0 bases, there was a span of 9 bases. The CDR3 covers 14 residues. Method: immunoSEQ multiplex PCR; TCRdb's copy keeps in-frame clones and lacks some. The sample yields tens of thousands of clones, approximately 76% seen once. The source was PBMCs, collected from a glioma patient whose treatment included an IDH1 peptide vaccine. The sequence was obtained from a woman in her thirties or forties with glioma. Some clones in this sample may be carry-over from other donors' samples. The chain couples TRBV28 to TRBJ1-1; D is unclear. This CDR3 is CASSWDTMNTEAFF. The CDR3 DNA follows: TGTGCCAGCAGTTGGGATACCATGAACACTGAAGCTTTCTTT.